The 21 T cell receptor beta chains listed next were all sequenced from one sample in a study of graft-versus-host responses after intestinal transplantation. Assay used: immunoSEQ multiplex PCR; TCRdb lists only in-frame clones, some missing. The sample lists 43,000 or so clones, roughly 91% seen once, with around 6.3% in the top ten. The source was PBMCs, collected more than 750 days after a first intestinal transplant, on the day of a second. Receptors originate from a human patient who received an intestinal transplant, so some T cells may come from the graft donor.

This sequence joins TRBV30 and TRBJ1-2; 8 nucleotides line up with TRBD1. There are 13 residues in the CDR3. J lost 4 bases, V lost 5 bases, and 6 bases had no gene match. CDR1 and CDR2 (germline): GTSNPN, SVGIG (reference sequence). The CDR3 coding sequence is TGTGCCTGGGAGACAGGGGTCGGCTATGGCTACACCTTC. Its translation: CAWETGVGYGYTF.

The chain combines TRBV4-1 with TRBJ2-5; 14 bases line up with TRBD2. The germline V gene encodes CDR1 MGHRA and CDR2 YSYEKL. The CDR3 contains 16 residues. J gave up 3 bases and V 3 bases, and 3 bases lay outside the gene matches. CDR3 region: CASSQPGLAGEETQYF. The CDR3, as DNA: TGCGCCAGCAGCCAGCCGGGACTAGCGGGAGAAGAGACCCAGTACTTC.

The chain combines TRBV1 with TRBJ1-1. TRBV1 is labeled a pseudogene. This CDR3 comprises 18 residues. The CDR3 DNA reads as TGCACCAGCAGCCAAGATGGGGCGAGGGGAAGGACAAACACTGAAGCTTTCTTT. Translating it yields CTSSQDGARGRTNTEAFF.

This clone appeared a single time. The J gene is TRBJ1-4, the V gene TRBV9; D remains ambiguous. Germline V gene sequence: CDR1 SGDLS, CDR2 YYNGEE. The ends were cut back, 0 bases at V and 6 bases at J, with 9 bases in the middle. The CDR3 is made up of 14 amino acids. CDR3 loop: CASSVAGGHEKLFF. The CDR3, as DNA: TGTGCCAGCAGCGTAGCGGGCGGCCATGAAAAACTGTTTTTT.

V usage is TRBV13 and J usage is TRBJ2-7; weak D call: TRBD1 (6 bases). The germline V gene encodes CDR1 PRHDT and CDR2 FYEKMQ (reference sequence). The CDR3 is made up of 13 amino acids. Trimming stripped 5 bases from V and 6 bases from J, with 14 bases between. The CDR3 reads CASSANREGEQYF. In DNA form, the CDR3 reads TGTGCCAGCAGCGCGAACAGGGAAGGCGAGCAGTACTTC.

As DNA, the CDR3 is TGTGCCAGCAGCTTGGGACAGGGGGACACTGAAGCTTTCTTT. This codes for CASSLGQGDTEAFF. This chain links TRBV11-1 with TRBJ1-1; 11 positions match TRBD1. The V gene end was trimmed by 3 bases and the J gene end by 3 bases; junction bases not matched to a gene: 0. The CDR3 loop spans 14 amino acids. Germline CDR1 SGHAT, CDR2 FQDESV (reference sequence).

This rearrangement joins TRBV11-2 to TRBJ2-7; D unclear. Germline V gives CDR1 SGHAT, CDR2 FQNNGV. The V end was cut by 6 bases, the J end by 0 bases, with 6 bases between. This CDR3 region has 12 residues. The CDR3 loop is CASSSDSYEQYF. For the CDR3, the DNA is TGTGCCAGCAGTAGTGACTCCTACGAGCAGTACTTC. Drawing the rest from reference TRBV11-2 and TRBJ2-7, the complete variable domain is EAGVAQSPRYKIIEKRQSVAFWCNPISGHATLYWYQQILGQGPKLLIQFQNNGVVDDSQLPKDRFSAERLKGVDSTLKIQPAKLEDSAVYLCASSSDSYEQYFGPGTRLTVT.

V gene TRBV19 combines with J gene TRBJ2-2; D possibly corresponds to TRBD2 (6 bases). The V gene lost 5 bases and the J gene lost 3 bases, with 19 bases spanning the gap. This CDR3 spans 17 amino acids. Looked up from germline, CDR1 is LNHDA and CDR2 is SQIVND (reference sequence). The CDR3 sequence is CASSLKEGGVDTGELFF. The CDR3 bases are TGTGCCAGTAGTCTAAAGGAGGGCGGAGTAGACACCGGGGAGCTGTTTTTT.

This clone was detected once. J is TRBJ2-5 and V is TRBV5-6; 9 bases map to TRBD1. The trim removed 3 bases at V and 4 bases at J, leaving 13 bases unmatched. The germline V gene encodes CDR1 SGHDT and CDR2 YYEEEE. This CDR3 region has 17 residues. The CDR3 region has the DNA TGTGCCAGCAGCTACGTCCCGGGACAGGGACTCACAGAGACCCAGTACTTC. Translated, it gives CASSYVPGQGLTETQYF.

This chain joins TRBV9 and TRBJ1-4, with TRBD1 as a possible D gene (5 bases). Trimming shortened V by 7 bases and J by 11 bases, and 24 bases separated the two germline ends. The CDR3 contains 15 residues. CDR1 is SGDLS, CDR2 YYNGEE, per germline. The CDR3 reads CASYPSGGTGGKLFF. Here the CDR3 DNA reads TGTGCCAGCTATCCCTCCGGGGGGACCGGGGGGAAACTGTTTTTT.

This clone is a singleton in its sample. V usage is TRBV9 and J usage is TRBJ1-3; possibly TRBD1 for D (5 bases). Trimming pared 2 bases from V and 0 bases from J, leaving 12 bases between. The germline gives CDR1 SGDLS, CDR2 YYNGEE. This CDR3 region has 16 residues. The chain's CDR3 is CASSVGTGSSGNTIYF. CDR3 nucleotide sequence: TGTGCCAGCAGCGTGGGGACGGGAAGCTCTGGAAACACCATATATTTT.

V is TRBV6-5 and J is TRBJ2-7; 9 bases fit TRBD2. The CDR3 contains 15 residues. Germline trimming cut 2 bases from V and 3 bases from J; bases unmatched to any gene: 5. Germline V gives CDR1 MNHEY, CDR2 SVGAGI. CDR3 sequence reads: CASSYILAGHYEQYF. The DNA for the CDR3 is TGTGCCAGCAGTTACATCCTAGCGGGGCACTACGAGCAGTACTTC.

The genes are TRBV29-1 and TRBJ2-3, with 11 bases aligning to TRBD2. The CDR3 totals 17 residues. Per the germline V gene, CDR1 is SQVTM and CDR2 is ANQGSEA. The ends lost 4 bases at V and 5 bases at J; junction bases unmatched: 14. In DNA form, the CDR3 reads TGCAGCGTTGGAGGGGTGTTAGCGGGAGGGCCGATAGATACGCAGTATTTT. This encodes CSVGGVLAGGPIDTQYF.

The gene calls are TRBV27 and TRBJ2-2, with D perhaps TRBD1 (5 bases). The germline CDR1 and CDR2 sequences are MNHEY and SMNVEV (reference sequence). The V end lost 5 bases, the J end lost 7 bases, and 8 bases lay between the germline ends. The CDR3 spans 12 residues. The CDR3 region is CASSPTGGELFF. Written as DNA, the CDR3 is TGTGCCAGCAGTCCCACAGGCGGGGAGCTGTTTTTT.

This clone was counted a few times. CDR3: CASSDRGGANVLTF. In DNA, the CDR3 is TGTGCCAGCAGTGACAGGGGTGGGGCCAACGTCCTGACTTTC. The chain links TRBV6-4 to TRBJ2-6; weak D call: TRBD1 (5 bases). V shed 2 bases and J shed 3 bases, with 5 bases lying between them. CDR1 MRHNA and CDR2 SNTAGT come from the germline V gene. The CDR3 runs 14 residues.

This chain joins TRBV7-9 and TRBJ1-1; D gene uncertain. Germline assignment: CDR1 SEHNR and CDR2 FQNEAQ (reference sequence). With 1 base removed from V and 8 bases from J, the gap between germline ends came to 11 bases. This CDR3 is built from 13 residues. The CDR3 here is CASSLEVGSEAFF. The CDR3 bases are TGTGCCAGCAGCTTAGAGGTAGGGAGCGAAGCTTTCTTT.

V usage is TRBV7-6 and J usage is TRBJ2-7; the D gene is possibly TRBD1 (5 bases). The length of the CDR3 is 16 residues. V was pared by 5 bases and J by 3 bases, with 20 bases between. In germline, CDR1 is SGHVS, CDR2 FNYEAQ. The CDR3 here is CASSPGWQGFYYEQYF. The CDR3, as DNA: TGTGCCAGCAGCCCCGGCTGGCAGGGATTTTACTACGAGCAGTACTTC.

This clone was picked up one time. The J gene is TRBJ2-7, the V gene TRBV11-2; 9 bases are shared with TRBD1. In germline, CDR1 is SGHAT, CDR2 FQNNGV. Trimming removed 3 bases from V and 3 bases from J; junction bases left unmatched: 6. This CDR3 is built from 15 residues. CDR3 sequence (DNA): TGTGCCAGCAGCTTCACGTTGGACAGGGGCTACGAGCAGTACTTC. Amino acids: CASSFTLDRGYEQYF.

The rearrangement uses TRBV6-6 and TRBJ1-1, with D hard to call. CDR1 and CDR2 (germline): MNHNY, SVGAGI (reference sequence). Trimming took 7 bases from V and 0 from J, leaving 6 bases between them. This CDR3 contains 12 residues. CDR3 nucleotide sequence: TGTGCCAGCACTAAAATGAACACTGAAGCTTTCTTT. It specifies CASTKMNTEAFF.

V usage is TRBV5-4 and J usage is TRBJ2-2; D call uncertain. The CDR3 totals 15 residues. Trimming removed 4 bases from V and 7 bases from J, with 17 bases in between. Per the germline V gene, CDR1 is SGHNT and CDR2 is YYREEE (reference sequence). The CDR3 DNA reads as TGTGCCAGCAGCCTCGGACCCCGGGCTAACGGGGAGCTGTTTTTT. This codes for CASSLGPRANGELFF.

In its sample, this clone was seen once. The V and J genes are TRBV29-1 and TRBJ1-5, with 8 bases that match TRBD1. V was pared by 4 bases and J by 4 bases, with 9 bases of the junction left unmatched. The germline V gene encodes CDR1 SQVTM and CDR2 ANQGSEA. This CDR3 contains 15 residues. CDR3 in DNA: TGCAGCGTTGGGTTCGCCACAGGGGGAAATCAGCCCCAGCATTTT. This translates into CSVGFATGGNQPQHF.